A single sample gave rise to the 10 T cell receptor beta chains below, sequenced in a study of T cells in Graves' hyperthyroidism and ophthalmopathy. TCR beta CDR3 sequences were amplified from RNA transcripts. The TCR CDR3 was amplified in a first-round RT-PCR using the HTBI primer set. MiXCR was run by TCRdb on the multiplex PCR reads, yielding one entry per CDR3 protein. The sample shows about 130,000 distinct CDR3 sequences, approximately 24% of them seen only once. Sequencing was performed on blood. These receptor sequences come from a woman in her fifties or sixties with Graves' hyperthyroidism that later progressed to Graves' ophthalmopathy.

The count of this clonotype is one. This sequence joins TRBV3-1 and TRBJ1-1; 7 nucleotides align to TRBD1. Germline trimming cut 4 bases from V and 4 bases from J; bases unmatched to any gene: 3. CDR1 LGHDT and CDR2 YNNKEL come from the germline V gene (reference sequence). CDR3 size: 13 residues. As DNA, the CDR3 is TGTGCCAGCAGCCCCGGGACAGTCACTGAAGCTTTCTTT. This codes for CASSPGTVTEAFF.

The chain has TRBV7-2 and TRBJ1-4; a weak D match, TRBD1 (5 bases). CDR1 SGHTA and CDR2 FQGNSA come from the germline V gene. The CDR3 is 13 residues long. V lost 5 bases to trimming and J lost 8 bases, with 12 bases between them. CDR3 nucleotide sequence: TGTGCCAGCAGCCGGCAGGGAGGCGAAAAACTGTTTTTT. It codes for CASSRQGGEKLFF.

This clonotype has just one count. The V call is TRBV28, the J call TRBJ2-1; D remains ambiguous. This CDR3 is built from 13 residues. Germline-derived CDR1 and CDR2 are MDHEN and SYDVKM. V was cut by 10 bases and J by 0 bases, with 10 bases left in between. CDR3 in DNA: TGTGCCACGACGAAGAGCTCCTACAATGAGCAGTTCTTC. Amino acids: CATTKSSYNEQFF.

The chain carries TRBV2 and TRBJ2-5; D unclear. The CDR3 runs to 14 residues. The germline V gene encodes CDR1 SNHLY and CDR2 FYNNEI. V lost 6 bases and J 5 bases, leaving 16 bases between the germline ends. The CDR3 spells CASSAGSARETQYF. The CDR3 DNA is TGTGCCAGCAGCGCCGGATCAGCCAGGGAGACCCAGTACTTC.

The gene calls are TRBV7-2 and TRBJ2-5; 8 bases match TRBD2. CDR1 and CDR2 from the germline V gene are SGHTA and FQGNSA. Trimming at V came to 1 base and at J to 4 bases, leaving 5 bases not matched to a gene. This CDR3 contains 15 residues. The CDR3 coding sequence is TGTGCCAGCAGCTTAGGTGGCGGGAGGAGAGAGACCCAGTACTTC. Translation gives CASSLGGGRRETQYF.

This clonotype was recorded many times. V is TRBV7-2 and J is TRBJ1-1; D possibly corresponds to TRBD1 (6 bases). Deletions cut 5 bases from V and 0 bases from J, with 16 bases between. The CDR3 consists of 16 residues. Germline values: CDR1 SGHTA, CDR2 FQGNSA. CDR3 loop: CASSPHRGSMNTEAFF. CDR3 nucleotide sequence: TGTGCCAGCAGCCCTCATAGGGGGTCCATGAACACTGAAGCTTTCTTT.

Regarding this clonotype: A much larger clone lies one base from this, so it may be a read error. The chain couples TRBV6-5 to TRBJ2-1; 8 bases map to TRBD2. Germline-derived CDR1 and CDR2 are MNHEY and SVGAGI. The CDR3 covers 15 residues. The CDR3 sequence: CAGSYGRGASNEQFF. The CDR3 DNA follows: TGTGCCGGCAGTTACGGGAGGGGCGCCTCTAATGAGCAGTTCTTC.

Points on this clonotype: Since a much larger clone is just one base distant, this may be a read error. The conserved closing phenylalanine or tryptophan is absent in this CDR3, likely reflecting a read error. The CDR3, as DNA: TGTGCCAGGAGCTCACGGAACTCTGGAAACACCATATATATT. Encoded protein: CARSSRNSGNTIYI. The chain joins TRBV2 to TRBJ1-3; D gene unclear. The CDR3 runs 14 residues. In germline, CDR1 is SNHLY, CDR2 FYNNEI. Trimming took 9 bases from V and 0 from J, leaving 12 bases between them.

This clonotype has just a few counts. The gene calls are TRBV12-3 or TRBV12-4 and TRBJ2-6; a possible D gene is TRBD1 (6 bases). The V end was cut by 5 bases, the J end by 2 bases, with 22 bases between. The CDR3 totals 19 residues. Here the CDR3 reads CASSPTQGKRVTGANVLTF. CDR3 DNA: TGTGCCAGCAGTCCCACACAGGGCAAAAGGGTTACTGGGGCCAACGTCCTGACTTTC.

This chain uses TRBV27 with TRBJ2-5; D may correspond to TRBD1 or TRBD2 (5 bases each). Germline V gives CDR1 MNHEY, CDR2 SMNVEV (reference sequence). V lost 4 bases and J 2 bases, leaving 14 bases between the germline ends. This CDR3 has 15 amino acids. The CDR3 protein is CASSSPTAAQETQYF. In DNA, the CDR3 is TGTGCCAGCAGTTCCCCGACAGCGGCACAAGAGACCCAGTACTTC.